One T cell receptor (beta chain) is described in this entry. Researchers ran the PCR with 60 Vbeta and 13 Jbeta primers. Profiled with immunoSEQ multiplex PCR; TCRdb holds only in-frame clones, not every one. The table records some 140,000 clones, roughly two thirds of them present only once. The data originate from a study of cytomegalovirus exposure and HLA in healthy donors. There are 16 residues in the CDR3. Per germline, CDR1 SGHRS and CDR2 YFSETQ. Trimming took 6 bases from V and 0 from J, leaving 18 bases between them. The material sequenced was PBMCs. The sequence came from a middle-aged woman in good health and CMV-seronegative. J is TRBJ1-1 and V is TRBV5-1; D perhaps matches TRBD1 (5 bases). As DNA, the CDR3 is TGCGCCAGCACCGACCCGCAAGCAGGGATGAACACTGAAGCTTTCTTT. Amino acids: CASTDPQAGMNTEAFF.